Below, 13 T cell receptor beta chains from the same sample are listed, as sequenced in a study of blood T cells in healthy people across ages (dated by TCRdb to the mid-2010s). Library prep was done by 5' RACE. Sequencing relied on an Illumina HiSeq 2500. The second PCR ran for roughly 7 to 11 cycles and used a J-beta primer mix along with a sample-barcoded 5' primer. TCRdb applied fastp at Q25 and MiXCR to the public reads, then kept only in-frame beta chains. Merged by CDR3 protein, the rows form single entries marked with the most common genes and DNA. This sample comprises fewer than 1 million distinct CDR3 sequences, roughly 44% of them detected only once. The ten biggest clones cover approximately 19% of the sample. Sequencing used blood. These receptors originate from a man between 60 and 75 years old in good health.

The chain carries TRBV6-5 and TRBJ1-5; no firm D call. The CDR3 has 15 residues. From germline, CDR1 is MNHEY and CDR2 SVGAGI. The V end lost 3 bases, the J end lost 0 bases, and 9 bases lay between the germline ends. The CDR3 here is CASSYSQYSNQPQHF. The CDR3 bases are TGTGCCAGCAGTTATTCCCAGTATAGCAATCAGCCCCAGCATTTT.

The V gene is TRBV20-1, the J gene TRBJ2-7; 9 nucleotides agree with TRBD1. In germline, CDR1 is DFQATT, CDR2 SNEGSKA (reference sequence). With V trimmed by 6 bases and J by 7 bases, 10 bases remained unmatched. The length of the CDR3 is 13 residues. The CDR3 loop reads CSAVTGGRDEQYF. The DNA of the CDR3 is TGCAGTGCGGTCACAGGGGGCAGAGATGAGCAGTACTTC.

The CDR3 DNA sequence: TGCGCCAGCAGCCAAGTACAGAACACCGGGCACGAGCAGTACTTC. Residues: CASSQVQNTGHEQYF. V usage is TRBV4-3 and J usage is TRBJ2-7; no firm D call. CDR1 and CDR2 from the germline V gene are LGHNA and YSLEER. The germline V and J ends were trimmed by 1 base and 5 bases, with 15 bases remaining between them. The CDR3 loop spans 15 amino acids.

DNA of the CDR3: TGCGCCAGCAGTAAAGACGGGCGGTCAGAGACCCAGTACTTC. Its translation is CASSKDGRSETQYF. The rearrangement uses TRBV5-1 and TRBJ2-5; D ambiguous. Germline V gene sequence: CDR1 SGHRS, CDR2 YFSETQ. Trimming pared 5 bases from V and 4 bases from J, leaving 15 bases between. This CDR3 region has 14 residues.

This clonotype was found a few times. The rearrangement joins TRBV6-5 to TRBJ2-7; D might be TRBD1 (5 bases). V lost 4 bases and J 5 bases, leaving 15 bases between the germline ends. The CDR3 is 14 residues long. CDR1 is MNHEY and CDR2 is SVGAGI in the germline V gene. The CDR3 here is CASSLKRGTHEQYF. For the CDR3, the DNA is TGTGCCAGCAGTTTGAAAAGGGGTACCCACGAGCAGTACTTC.

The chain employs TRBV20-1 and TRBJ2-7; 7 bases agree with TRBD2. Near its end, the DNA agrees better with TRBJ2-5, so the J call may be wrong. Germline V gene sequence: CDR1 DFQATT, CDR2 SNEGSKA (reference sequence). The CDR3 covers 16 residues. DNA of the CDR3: TGCAGTGCTAGAGGGGGGGGGAGCACACGTAGAGAGACCCAGTACTTC. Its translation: CSARGGGSTRRETQYF.

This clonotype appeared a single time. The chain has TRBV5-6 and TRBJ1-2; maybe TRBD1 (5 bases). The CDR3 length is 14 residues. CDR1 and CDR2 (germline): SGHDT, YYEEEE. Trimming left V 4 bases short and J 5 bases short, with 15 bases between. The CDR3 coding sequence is TGTGCCAGCAGCGTGGATCGGGGCGTTTATGGCTACACCTTC. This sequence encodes CASSVDRGVYGYTF.

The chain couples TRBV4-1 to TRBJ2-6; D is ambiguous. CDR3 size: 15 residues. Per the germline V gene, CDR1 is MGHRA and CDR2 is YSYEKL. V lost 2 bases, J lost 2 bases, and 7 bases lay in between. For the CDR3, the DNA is TGCGCCAGCAGCCAATTAAGGGCTGGGGCCAACGTCCTGACTTTC. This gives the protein CASSQLRAGANVLTF.

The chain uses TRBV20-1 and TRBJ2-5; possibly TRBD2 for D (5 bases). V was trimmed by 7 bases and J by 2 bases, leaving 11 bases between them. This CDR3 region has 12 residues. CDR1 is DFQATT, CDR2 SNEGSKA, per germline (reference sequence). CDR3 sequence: CSGLRGQETQYF. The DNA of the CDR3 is TGCAGTGGTTTACGAGGGCAAGAGACCCAGTACTTC.

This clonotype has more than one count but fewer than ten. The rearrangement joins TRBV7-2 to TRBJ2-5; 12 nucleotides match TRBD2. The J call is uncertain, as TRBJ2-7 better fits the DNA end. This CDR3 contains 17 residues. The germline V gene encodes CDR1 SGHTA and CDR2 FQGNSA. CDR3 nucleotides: TGTGCCAGCAGCTTAGGTCCTAGCGGGGGGGCCTCCTACGAGCAGTACTTC. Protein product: CASSLGPSGGASYEQYF.

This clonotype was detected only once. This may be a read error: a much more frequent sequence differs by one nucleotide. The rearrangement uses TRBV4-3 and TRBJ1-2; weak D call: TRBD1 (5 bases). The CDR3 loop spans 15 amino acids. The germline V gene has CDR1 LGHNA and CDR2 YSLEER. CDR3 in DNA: TGCGCCAGCAGCCAAGAAGGGGCGGAGTACTATGGCTGCACCTTC. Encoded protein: CASSQEGAEYYGCTF.

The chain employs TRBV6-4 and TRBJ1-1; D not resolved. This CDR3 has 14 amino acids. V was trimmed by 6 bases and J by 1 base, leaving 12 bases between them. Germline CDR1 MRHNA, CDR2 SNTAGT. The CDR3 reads CASREGSGNTEAFF. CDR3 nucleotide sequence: TGTGCCAGCAGGGAGGGATCGGGGAACACTGAAGCTTTCTTT.

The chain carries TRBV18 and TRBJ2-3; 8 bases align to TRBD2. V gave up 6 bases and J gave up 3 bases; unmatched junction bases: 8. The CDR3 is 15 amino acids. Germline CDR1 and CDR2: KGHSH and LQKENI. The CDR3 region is CASSGSSGRTDTQYF. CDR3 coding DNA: TGTGCCAGCTCCGGATCAAGCGGGAGAACAGATACGCAGTATTTT.